The 26 T cell receptor beta chains listed next were all sequenced from one sample in a study of Graves' ophthalmopathy and Graves' hyperthyroidism. The study amplified TCR beta CDR3 regions using RNA transcripts. The workflow started with a first-round RT-PCR run with HTBI primers and then moved on to a second-round multiplex PCR. TCRdb re-analysed the multiplex PCR reads in MiXCR, keeping a single row per CDR3 protein. The profile shows about 340,000 distinct CDR3 sequences, 17% of them singletons. The sample taken for sequencing was peripheral blood. The receptors were sampled from an adult man with Graves' ophthalmopathy.

This clonotype was counted many times. The chain is built from TRBV4-1 and TRBJ2-7; 10 positions match TRBD1. J gave up 5 bases and V 5 bases, and 9 bases lay outside the gene matches. The CDR3 covers 15 residues. Germline V gene sequence: CDR1 MGHRA, CDR2 YSYEKL. The CDR3: CASSSGDRGLHEQYF. CDR3 nucleotides: TGCGCCAGCAGCTCCGGGGACAGGGGCCTCCACGAGCAGTACTTC.

The chain couples TRBV18 to TRBJ1-2, with unresolved D. CDR1 and CDR2 from the germline V gene are KGHSH and LQKENI. Trimming stripped 3 bases from V and 8 bases from J, with 16 bases between. This CDR3 spans 14 amino acids. The CDR3 is CASSPDVSTWGYTF. CDR3 DNA sequence: TGTGCCAGCTCACCGGACGTTTCTACATGGGGCTACACCTTC.

This clonotype appeared many times. The V call is TRBV2, the J call TRBJ2-7, with D possibly matching TRBD2 (6 bases). Germline V gene lookup returns CDR1 SNHLY and CDR2 FYNNEI. CDR3 length equals 14 residues. Trimming removed 6 bases from V and 2 bases from J, with 14 bases in between. CDR3 nucleotides: TGTGCCAGCAGCGCCGCAGCGGGCGCCTACGAGCAGTACTTC. Its translation: CASSAAAGAYEQYF.

This clonotype was seen many times. V gene TRBV20-1 combines with J gene TRBJ1-1; D might be TRBD1 (6 bases). Trimming took off 6 bases at V and 3 bases at J, with 14 bases between the two ends. Germline V gene sequence: CDR1 DFQATT, CDR2 SNEGSKA (reference sequence). This CDR3 is 13 amino acids long. The CDR3: CSALDSLHTEAFF. Written as DNA, the CDR3 is TGCAGTGCCTTGGACAGCCTCCACACTGAAGCTTTCTTT.

This sequence joins TRBV4-2 and TRBJ2-5; D is possibly TRBD1 (6 bases). Germline V gives CDR1 LGHNA, CDR2 YNFKEQ. This CDR3 has 16 residues. The V end was cut by 4 bases, the J end by 4 bases, with 19 bases between. In nucleotides, the CDR3 is TGTGCCAGCAGCCGACCACAGGGAATCCTCACAGAGACCCAGTACTTC. The encoded protein is CASSRPQGILTETQYF.

This clonotype was seen many times. V and J are TRBV5-1 and TRBJ1-2; D perhaps matches TRBD1 (6 bases). V lost 2 bases and J 0 bases, leaving 11 bases between the germline ends. Germline CDR1 and CDR2: SGHRS and YFSETQ. The CDR3 loop spans 15 amino acids. Written as DNA, the CDR3 is TGCGCCAGCAGCTTACAGGGTTCTGCTAACTATGGCTACACCTTC. Translating gives CASSLQGSANYGYTF.

This clonotype was seen ten or more times. The genes are TRBV2 and TRBJ2-7; TRBD1 is a possible D gene (6 bases). The V gene's germline CDR1 is SNHLY and CDR2 FYNNEI. The CDR3 is made up of 14 amino acids. V was trimmed by 4 bases and J by 4 bases, leaving 14 bases between them. The CDR3 reads CASSGHLGAYEQYF. The CDR3 DNA follows: TGTGCCAGCAGTGGTCACCTGGGGGCATACGAGCAGTACTTC.

This clonotype occurred a few times. This sequence joins TRBV29-1 and TRBJ1-1; perhaps TRBD1 as D (5 bases). V gave up 6 bases and J gave up 6 bases, with 17 bases separating them. The CDR3 totals 13 residues. Germline V gene sequence: CDR1 SQVTM, CDR2 ANQGSEA. As DNA, the CDR3 is TGCAGCGTGAGGACTAGCGGGGACGCTGAAGCTTTCTTT. As protein: CSVRTSGDAEAFF. Full variable domain (missing parts from reference TRBV29-1 and TRBJ1-1): SAVISQKPSRDICQRGTSLTIQCQVDSQVTMMFWYRQQPGQSLTLIATANQGSEATYESGFVIDKFPISRPNLTFSTLTVSNMSPEDSSIYLCSVRTSGDAEAFFGQGTRLTVV.

The table lists this clonotype with a few counts. The chain couples TRBV18 to TRBJ1-3, with D possibly being TRBD1 (5 bases). Germline CDR1 KGHSH, CDR2 LQKENI. The CDR3 extends over 18 amino acids. The ends were cut back, 3 bases at V and 0 bases at J, with 18 bases in the middle. CDR3 in DNA: TGTGCCAGCTCACCCCTCCCAGGACACTCGCTCTCTGGAAACACCATATATTTT. It is translated as CASSPLPGHSLSGNTIYF.

The CDR3 here is CASSRLAGTGVTGELFF. Written as DNA, the CDR3 is TGTGCCAGCTCACGGCTCGCCGGGACAGGGGTCACCGGGGAGCTGTTTTTT. V is TRBV6-1 and J is TRBJ2-2; 10 bases align to TRBD1. V lost 8 bases to trimming and J lost 4 bases; unmatched junction nucleotides: 13. Looked up from germline, CDR1 is MNHNS and CDR2 is SASEGT. This CDR3 contains 17 residues.

This clonotype was seen many times. This sequence joins TRBV28 and TRBJ1-6; D might be TRBD1 (5 bases). Germline CDR1 is MDHEN and CDR2 is SYDVKM. V was shortened by 2 bases and J by 10 bases, with 9 bases between the two germline ends. The CDR3 has 13 amino acids. The CDR3 DNA reads as TGTGCCAGCAGTTTACAGGGCAGATCACCCCTCCACTTT. Its protein product is CASSLQGRSPLHF.

This clonotype was seen at least ten times. This sequence joins TRBV6-5 and TRBJ1-2; a weak D match, TRBD1 (5 bases). From germline, CDR1 is MNHEY and CDR2 SVGAGI. Deletions cut 0 bases from V and 7 bases from J, with 18 bases between. This CDR3 is built from 16 residues. In DNA form, the CDR3 reads TGTGCCAGCAGTTACTCGAGGGGTCTCGGGGCTCTTGGCTACACCTTC. It encodes CASSYSRGLGALGYTF.

This clonotype was counted many times. J is TRBJ2-5 and V is TRBV5-1, with 7 bases aligning to TRBD2. This CDR3 has 14 amino acids. CDR1 SGHRS and CDR2 YFSETQ come from the germline V gene. Trimming at V came to 5 bases and at J to 3 bases, leaving 7 bases not matched to a gene. Here the CDR3 reads CASRREGKEETQYF. The CDR3 nucleotides are TGCGCCAGCAGGAGGGAGGGTAAGGAAGAGACCCAGTACTTC.

The V gene is TRBV10-1, the J gene TRBJ2-7, with TRBD1 identical over 9 bases. CDR3 size: 19 residues. The J segment lost 2 bases and the V segment lost 3 bases, leaving 17 bases of the junction unmatched. CDR1 and CDR2 (germline): WNHNN, SYGVQD (reference sequence). CDR3 bases: TGCGCCAGCAGTGACCACCAGGCCAGGATCGGGACAGGGACCTACGAGCAGTACTTC. This translates into CASSDHQARIGTGTYEQYF.

This clonotype appeared many times. This rearrangement joins TRBV30 to TRBJ1-1; D might be TRBD1 (6 bases). The ends were cut back, 5 bases at V and 4 bases at J, with 14 bases in the middle. This CDR3 is built from 13 residues. Looked up from germline, CDR1 is GTSNPN and CDR2 is SVGIG (reference sequence). CDR3 coding DNA: TGTGCCTGGCACCGAGGGGGGAGCACTGAAGCTTTCTTT. Translating it yields CAWHRGGSTEAFF. Drawing the rest from reference TRBV30 and TRBJ1-1, the complete variable domain is SQTIHQWPATLVQPVGSPLSLECTVEGTSNPNLYWYRQAAGRGLQLLFYSVGIGQISSEVPQNLSASRPQDRQFILSSKKLLLSDSGFYLCAWHRGGSTEAFFGQGTRLTVV.

This clonotype was seen repeatedly, ten times or more. The rearrangement links TRBV6-1 to TRBJ2-7; 7 bases are a match to TRBD2. With V trimmed by 7 bases and J by 6 bases, 12 bases remained unmatched. There are 14 residues in the CDR3. Per the germline V gene, CDR1 is MNHNS and CDR2 is SASEGT. The CDR3 is CASTGTTLSGEQYF. CDR3 nucleotides: TGTGCCAGCACCGGGACTACGTTAAGTGGCGAGCAGTACTTC.

There are many counts of this clonotype. This rearrangement joins TRBV7-3 to TRBJ1-1; D is unclear. With 3 bases removed from V and 4 bases from J, the gap between germline ends came to 9 bases. CDR1 is SGHTA and CDR2 is FQGTGA in the germline V gene. CDR3 length: 13 amino acids. For the CDR3, the DNA is TGTGCCAGCAGCTTCGAAAGAGGCACTGAAGCTTTCTTT. It codes for CASSFERGTEAFF.

This clonotype was counted many times. V and J are TRBV6-1 and TRBJ2-7, with D possibly being TRBD2 (5 bases). Germline CDR1 is MNHNS and CDR2 is SASEGT. V was cut by 6 bases and J by 9 bases, with 15 bases left in between. The CDR3 extends over 12 amino acids. DNA for the CDR3: TGTGCCAGCAGGGGAGACTCCGCCGCGCAGTACTTC. Translated: CASRGDSAAQYF.

Ten or more counts support this clonotype. The genes are TRBV20-1 and TRBJ2-7; the D call may be TRBD1 or TRBD2 (5 bases each). Trimming cost V 5 bases and J 9 bases, with 17 bases left between them. The CDR3 is 12 residues long. The germline V gene encodes CDR1 DFQATT and CDR2 SNEGSKA (reference sequence). The CDR3 protein is CSAGTGLGGQYF. The CDR3 nucleotides are TGCAGTGCTGGAACAGGCCTCGGAGGGCAGTACTTC.

This clonotype showed up many times. V usage is TRBV4-2 and J usage is TRBJ1-1, with D possibly matching TRBD1 (6 bases). CDR1 is LGHNA and CDR2 is YNFKEQ in the germline V gene. V lost 9 bases and J lost 1, with 12 bases in between. The CDR3 runs 13 residues. The CDR3 DNA follows: TGTGCCAGTAAAGGACAGACGAACACTGAAGCTTTCTTT. It encodes CASKGQTNTEAFF.

This clonotype was recorded at least ten times. This chain connects TRBV28 to TRBJ1-5; D gene ambiguous. This CDR3 contains 11 residues. V lost 3 bases, J lost 6 bases, and 3 bases lay in between. CDR1 MDHEN and CDR2 SYDVKM come from the germline V gene. The CDR3 bases are TGTGCCAGCAGTTTTACTCAGCCCCAGCATTTT. It is translated as CASSFTQPQHF.

This clonotype was seen at least ten times. CDR3 amino acids: CASRTTYEQYF. Written as DNA, the CDR3 is TGTGCCAGCAGGACGACCTACGAGCAGTACTTC. V gene TRBV12-3 or TRBV12-4 combines with J gene TRBJ2-7; no reliable D call. Trimming left V 6 bases short and J 2 bases short, with 5 bases between. The CDR3 loop spans 11 amino acids.

This clonotype was counted many times. The chain employs TRBV6-2 or TRBV6-3 and TRBJ2-5, with a possible D match to TRBD1 (6 bases). V lost 6 bases to trimming and J lost 2 bases, with 16 bases between them. This CDR3 has 15 amino acids. CDR1 MNHEY and CDR2 SVGEGT come from the germline V gene. This CDR3 is CASSIGTIRQETQYF. The CDR3 DNA sequence: TGTGCCAGCAGCATAGGGACAATCAGACAAGAGACCCAGTACTTC.

This clonotype was observed at least ten times. This chain joins TRBV20-1 and TRBJ1-1; a weak D match, TRBD1 (5 bases). Trimming removed 4 bases from V and 10 bases from J, with 16 bases in between. CDR1 DFQATT and CDR2 SNEGSKA come from the germline V gene (reference sequence). The CDR3 is made up of 12 amino acids. In DNA form, the CDR3 reads TGCAGTGCTACTCCGGGACTGGAAGGAGCTTTCTTT. Encoded protein: CSATPGLEGAFF.

This clonotype came up many times. This chain uses TRBV7-3 with TRBJ2-5; maybe TRBD2 (5 bases). Germline CDR1 is SGHTA and CDR2 is FQGTGA. This CDR3 contains 13 residues. Trimming cost V 3 bases and J 0 bases, with 5 bases left between them. The CDR3 DNA is TGTGCCAGCAGCTTGACTAACCAAGAGACCCAGTACTTC. It is translated as CASSLTNQETQYF.

The chain combines TRBV12-3 or TRBV12-4 with TRBJ1-1; D gene uncertain. Trimming removed 5 bases from V and 1 base from J, with 11 bases in between. The CDR3 covers 14 residues. The CDR3 is CASSTSGPNTEAFF. CDR3 sequence (DNA): TGTGCCAGCAGTACGTCCGGACCGAACACTGAAGCTTTCTTT.